Shown below are 5 T cell receptor beta chains from a single sample sequenced in a study of blood T cell repertoires in COVID-19. Measured with immunoSEQ multiplex PCR; TCRdb has only the in-frame clones, and not every one. Among 220,000 or so clones listed, about 86% were seen once. Sequencing used PBMCs or T cells enriched from blood (not recorded which). Receptor source: a woman aged 40 to 50 with acute COVID-19.

The chain couples TRBV20-1 to TRBJ1-1, with D unresolved. The CDR3 covers 11 residues. The V and J ends lost 3 bases and 5 bases respectively, with 7 bases between them. CDR1 is DFQATT and CDR2 is SNEGSKA in the germline V gene (reference sequence). Here the CDR3 DNA reads TGCAGTGCTAGTGAACATACTGAAGCTTTCTTT. Amino acid sequence: CSASEHTEAFF.

The chain carries TRBV18 and TRBJ2-3; D is perhaps TRBD2 (6 bases). Germline CDR1 and CDR2: KGHSH and LQKENI. V dropped 5 bases and J dropped 0 bases, with 12 bases sitting between them. The CDR3 totals 15 residues. The CDR3 spells CASSRSGTSTDTQYF. DNA of the CDR3: TGTGCCAGCTCAAGATCCGGGACTAGCACAGATACGCAGTATTTT.

The rearrangement links TRBV29-1 to TRBJ2-1, with D possibly being TRBD1 (6 bases). The CDR3 loop spans 11 amino acids. Germline values: CDR1 SQVTM, CDR2 ANQGSEA. The ends were cut back, 4 bases at V and 8 bases at J, with 9 bases in the middle. The CDR3 loop is CSVGRGYEQFF. CDR3 sequence (DNA): TGCAGCGTTGGCAGGGGATATGAGCAGTTCTTC.

The chain combines TRBV28 with TRBJ2-7; 10 bases line up with TRBD2. The junction had 5 bases not matched to a gene; V was cut back by 8 bases and J by 4 bases. The germline V gene encodes CDR1 MDHEN and CDR2 SYDVKM. The CDR3 loop spans 13 amino acids. This CDR3 reads CASDSSGSYEQYF. CDR3 nucleotides: TGTGCCAGCGACTCTAGCGGGAGTTACGAGCAGTACTTC.

The genes are TRBV12-3 or TRBV12-4 and TRBJ2-3; D is perhaps TRBD2 (5 bases). Trimming stripped 4 bases from V and 6 bases from J, with 11 bases between. There are 13 residues in the CDR3. The CDR3 spells CASSSTLADTQYF. Written as DNA, the CDR3 is TGTGCCAGCAGTTCAACCTTAGCGGATACGCAGTATTTT.